These 15 T cell receptor beta chains were all obtained from the same sample, sequenced in a study of T cell responses to AZD1222 COVID-19 vaccine. Here immunoSEQ multiplex PCR was the method, and the copy in TCRdb shows in-frame clones only, minus some. The sample consists of about 120,000 clones, roughly 87% of them appearing once. The source material was peripheral blood, sampled on day 0 of AZD1222 vaccination. These receptors were collected from an adult in good health.

The chain has TRBV6-5 and TRBJ2-1; D unclear. Trimming left V 2 bases short and J 9 bases short, with 8 bases between. The germline V gene has CDR1 MNHEY and CDR2 SVGAGI. The CDR3 is 12 amino acids. The CDR3 DNA reads TGTGCCAGCAGTTACGGGCCGGGTGAGCAGTTCTTC. Its protein product is CASSYGPGEQFF.

The J gene is TRBJ1-1, the V gene TRBV13, with D unclear. The CDR3 contains 12 residues. Per germline, CDR1 PRHDT and CDR2 FYEKMQ (reference sequence). V lost 3 bases to trimming and J lost 6 bases, with 8 bases between them. This CDR3 reads CASSFKGSEAFF. The CDR3 DNA is TGTGCCAGCAGCTTCAAGGGCTCTGAAGCTTTCTTT.

The chain links TRBV28 to TRBJ2-7, with D hard to call. The CDR3 contains 15 residues. Germline CDR1 is MDHEN and CDR2 is SYDVKM. V dropped 3 bases and J dropped 6 bases, with 18 bases sitting between them. Written as DNA, the CDR3 is TGTGCCAGCAGTTTCCTATGGGGTAGTGGTGGCGAGCAGTACTTC. The encoded protein is CASSFLWGSGGEQYF.

CDR3 DNA sequence: TGTGCCAGCAGTTACACCGCGGGGGCGTCTTCCTACGAGCAGTACTTC. Translation gives CASSYTAGASSYEQYF. The chain uses TRBV6-5 and TRBJ2-7; D perhaps matches TRBD2 (7 bases). The CDR3 consists of 16 residues. Germline V gives CDR1 MNHEY, CDR2 SVGAGI. V was cut by 2 bases and J by 1 base, with 15 bases left in between.

The chain joins TRBV5-4 to TRBJ2-6, with D maybe TRBD1 (5 bases). With 2 bases removed from V and 2 bases from J, the gap between germline ends came to 8 bases. Germline V CDR1 and CDR2: SGHNT, YYREEE (reference sequence). This CDR3 is built from 15 residues. The CDR3 reads CASSFWGPGANVLTF. The CDR3 region has the DNA TGTGCCAGCAGCTTCTGGGGCCCTGGGGCCAACGTCCTGACTTTC.

The chain combines TRBV5-1 with TRBJ2-5, with a possible D match to TRBD1 (6 bases). CDR1 SGHRS and CDR2 YFSETQ come from the germline V gene. The CDR3 spans 15 residues. With 1 base removed from V and 3 bases from J, the gap between germline ends came to 13 bases. CDR3 DNA sequence: TGCGCCAGCAGCTTGTTTTGGGCAGGGGAAGAGACCCAGTACTTC. It specifies CASSLFWAGEETQYF.

In this sample, this clone turned up once. The DNA for the CDR3 is TGTGCCAGCACCACCGACGCAGGGGTGGTGTACGAGCAGTACTTC. This sequence encodes CASTTDAGVVYEQYF. The rearrangement links TRBV28 to TRBJ2-7, with D perhaps matching TRBD1 (6 bases). Trimming pared 7 bases from V and 4 bases from J, leaving 20 bases between. The CDR3 is 15 residues long. Germline assignment: CDR1 MDHEN and CDR2 SYDVKM. The variable domain in full, completed from reference TRBV28 and TRBJ2-7, reads DVKVTQSSRYLVKRTGEKVFLECVQDMDHENMFWYRQDPGLGLRLIYFSYDVKMKEKGDIPEGYSVSREKKERFSLILESASTNQTSMYLCASTTDAGVVYEQYFGPGTRLTVT.

This clone was counted a single time. V gene TRBV27 combines with J gene TRBJ1-4; no reliable D call. The germline gives CDR1 MNHEY, CDR2 SMNVEV (reference sequence). The V end lost 5 bases, the J end lost 10 bases, and 17 bases lay between the germline ends. CDR3 length: 14 residues. The DNA for the CDR3 is TGTGCCAGCAGTCCCCCCCCTTATATCGGAAAACTGTTTTTT. Translation gives CASSPPPYIGKLFF.

The chain uses TRBV6-2 or TRBV6-3 and TRBJ2-4; TRBD2 aligns across 7 bases. CDR3 length: 20 residues. The germline V gene has CDR1 MNHEY and CDR2 SVGEGT. V dropped 4 bases and J dropped 0; count of bases not matched to a gene: 18. The CDR3 reads CASSSPFSGGSGSAKNIQYF. CDR3 nucleotides: TGTGCCAGCAGTTCCCCTTTTTCTGGCGGGAGTGGTTCAGCCAAAAACATTCAGTACTTC.

The genes are TRBV14 and TRBJ2-1; D is undetermined. The CDR3 sequence is 13 residues long. The V end was cut by 1 base, the J end by 8 bases, with 9 bases between. Germline V gives CDR1 SGHDN, CDR2 FVKESK. This chain's CDR3 is CASSQGRVYEQFF. DNA of the CDR3: TGTGCCAGCAGCCAAGGAAGAGTCTATGAGCAGTTCTTC.

The CDR3 DNA reads TGTGCCAGTAGTATTTTCAGTCTCTCTGGAAACACCATATATTTT. It is translated as CASSIFSLSGNTIYF. The gene calls are TRBV19 and TRBJ1-3, with D hard to call. This CDR3 contains 15 residues. From germline, CDR1 is LNHDA and CDR2 SQIVND (reference sequence). V dropped 3 bases and J dropped 0 bases, with 9 bases sitting between them.

The genes are TRBV27 and TRBJ1-1, with 7 bases matching TRBD1. V was pared by 3 bases and J by 2 bases, with 3 bases of the junction left unmatched. The germline V gene has CDR1 MNHEY and CDR2 SMNVEV (reference sequence). CDR3 size: 14 residues. The CDR3 DNA follows: TGTGCCAGCAGTTTGACAGGGACCAACACTGAAGCTTTCTTT. Residues: CASSLTGTNTEAFF.

The chain links TRBV30 to TRBJ2-7; D is uncertain. The V and J ends lost 3 bases and 5 bases respectively, with 17 bases between them. CDR3 length equals 14 residues. Germline V gives CDR1 GTSNPN, CDR2 SVGIG (reference sequence). The CDR3 region has the DNA TGTGCCTGGAGCCTCGAACCCCAGGTCCACGAGCAGTACTTC. This encodes CAWSLEPQVHEQYF. The full variable domain, in which reference TRBV30 and TRBJ2-7 provide the parts outside the CDR3, is SQTIHQWPATLVQPVGSPLSLECTVEGTSNPNLYWYRQAAGRGLQLLFYSVGIGQISSEVPQNLSASRPQDRQFILSSKKLLLSDSGFYLCAWSLEPQVHEQYFGPGTRLTVT.

This clone was observed a few times. This CDR3 is CASMVSTSPLHF. Written as DNA, the CDR3 is TGTGCCAGCATGGTCTCGACTTCACCCCTCCACTTT. V gene TRBV2 combines with J gene TRBJ1-6; no reliable D call. This CDR3 spans 12 amino acids. Between the trimmed V and J ends, which lost 7 bases and 9 bases, there was a span of 10 bases. Germline CDR1 SNHLY, CDR2 FYNNEI. The whole variable domain, remainder taken from reference TRBV2 and TRBJ1-6, is EPEVTQTPSHQVTQMGQEVILRCVPISNHLYFYWYRQILGQKVEFLVSFYNNEISEKSEIFDDQFSVERPDGSNFTLKIRSTKLEDSAMYFCASMVSTSPLHFGNGTRLTVT.

The V gene is TRBV7-9, the J gene TRBJ1-3, with TRBD1 matching over 8 bases. Per germline, CDR1 SEHNR and CDR2 FQNEAQ (reference sequence). CDR3 length: 15 residues. Trimming cost V 5 bases and J 3 bases; bases outside gene matches: 6. Here the CDR3 DNA reads TGTGCCAGCAGCAAAGGACAGGGACATGGAAACACCATATATTTT. This gives the protein CASSKGQGHGNTIYF.